This T cell receptor (beta chain) was identified during a study of spatial heterogeneity in lung cancer. Study-level background: On average, each unique TCR and UMI combination appeared more than ten times in raw reads.

Time point given: sample taken at primary tumor resection. Whole RNA obtained from tumor, nontumor lung or frozen PBMC underwent sequencing without sorting. Trimming removed 5 bases from V and 2 bases from J; junction bases left unmatched: 11. The CDR3 sequence is 15 residues long. CDR1 is DFQATT, CDR2 SNEGSKA, per germline (reference sequence). This clonotype came up a few times. TCRdb reanalysed the 5' RACE reads using MiXCR and keeps one entry per CDR3 protein. The table lists approximately 44,000 distinct CDR3 sequences, roughly 13% of them singletons. The chain combines TRBV20-1 with TRBJ2-7; TRBD1 matches at 8 bases. This sample comprised PBMCs, obtained at surgery. The sequence came from a male donor with early-stage non-small cell lung cancer. The CDR3 nucleotides are TGCAGTGCTCTTGACCCCAGGGGGCCCCCCTACGAGCAGTACTTC. It encodes CSALDPRGPPYEQYF.